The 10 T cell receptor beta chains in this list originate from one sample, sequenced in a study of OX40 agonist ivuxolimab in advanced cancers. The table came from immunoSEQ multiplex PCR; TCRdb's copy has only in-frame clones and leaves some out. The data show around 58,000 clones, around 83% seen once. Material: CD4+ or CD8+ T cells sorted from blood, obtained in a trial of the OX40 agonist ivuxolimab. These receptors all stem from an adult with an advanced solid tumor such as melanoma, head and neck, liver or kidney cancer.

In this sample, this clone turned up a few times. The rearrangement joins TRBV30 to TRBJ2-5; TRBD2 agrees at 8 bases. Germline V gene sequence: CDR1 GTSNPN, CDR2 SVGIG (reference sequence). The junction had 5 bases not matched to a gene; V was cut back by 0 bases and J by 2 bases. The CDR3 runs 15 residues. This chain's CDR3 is CAWSVAGGPQETQYF. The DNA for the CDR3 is TGTGCCTGGAGTGTGGCGGGAGGACCACAAGAGACCCAGTACTTC.

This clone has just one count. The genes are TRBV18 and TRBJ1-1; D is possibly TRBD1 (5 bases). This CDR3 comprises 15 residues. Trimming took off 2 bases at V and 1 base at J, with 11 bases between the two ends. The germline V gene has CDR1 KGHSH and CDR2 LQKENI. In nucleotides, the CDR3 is TGTGCCAGCTCACCAACGGGGGACGGGAACACTGAAGCTTTCTTT. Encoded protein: CASSPTGDGNTEAFF.

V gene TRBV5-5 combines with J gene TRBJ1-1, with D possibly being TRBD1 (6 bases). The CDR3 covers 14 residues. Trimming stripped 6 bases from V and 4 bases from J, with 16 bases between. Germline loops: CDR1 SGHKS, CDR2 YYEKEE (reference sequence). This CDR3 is CASKNGQLVTEAFF. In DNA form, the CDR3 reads TGTGCCAGCAAGAACGGACAGTTGGTCACTGAAGCTTTCTTT.

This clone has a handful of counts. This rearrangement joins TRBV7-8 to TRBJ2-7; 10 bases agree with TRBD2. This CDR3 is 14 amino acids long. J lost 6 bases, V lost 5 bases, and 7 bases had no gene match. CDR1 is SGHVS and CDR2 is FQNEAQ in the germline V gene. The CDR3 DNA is TGTGCCAGCAGCCCACTAGCGGGATCTGGCGAGCAGTACTTC. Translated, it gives CASSPLAGSGEQYF.

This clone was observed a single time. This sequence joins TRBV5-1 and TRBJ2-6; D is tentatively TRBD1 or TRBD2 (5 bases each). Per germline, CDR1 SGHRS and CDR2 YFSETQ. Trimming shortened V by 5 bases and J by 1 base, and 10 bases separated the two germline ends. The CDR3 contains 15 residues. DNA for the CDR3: TGCGCCAGCAGTAGTGGGGGTTCTGGGGCCAACGTCCTGACTTTC. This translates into CASSSGGSGANVLTF.

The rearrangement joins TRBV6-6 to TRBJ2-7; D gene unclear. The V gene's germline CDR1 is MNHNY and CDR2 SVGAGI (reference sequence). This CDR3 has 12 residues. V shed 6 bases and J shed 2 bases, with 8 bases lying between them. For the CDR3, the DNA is TGTGCCAGCAGGGGCTCGACCTACGAGCAGTACTTC. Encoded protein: CASRGSTYEQYF.

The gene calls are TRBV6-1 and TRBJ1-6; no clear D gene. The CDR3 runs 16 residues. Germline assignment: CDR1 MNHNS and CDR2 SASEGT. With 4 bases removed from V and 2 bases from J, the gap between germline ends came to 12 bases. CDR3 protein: CASSAPRGTYNSPLHF. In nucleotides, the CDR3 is TGTGCCAGCAGTGCCCCCCGGGGTACCTATAATTCACCCCTCCACTTT.

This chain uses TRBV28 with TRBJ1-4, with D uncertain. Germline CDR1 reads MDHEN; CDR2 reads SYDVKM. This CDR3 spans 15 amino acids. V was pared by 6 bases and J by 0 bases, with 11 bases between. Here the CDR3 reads CASSRDGATNEKLFF. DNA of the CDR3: TGTGCCAGCAGCCGAGACGGAGCAACTAATGAAAAACTGTTTTTT.

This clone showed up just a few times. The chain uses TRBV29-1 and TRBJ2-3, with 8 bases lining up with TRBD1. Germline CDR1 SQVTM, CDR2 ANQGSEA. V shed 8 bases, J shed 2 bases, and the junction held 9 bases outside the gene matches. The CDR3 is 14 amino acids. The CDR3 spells CSFAGTGNTDTQYF. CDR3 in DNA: TGCAGCTTCGCCGGGACAGGTAACACAGATACGCAGTATTTT.

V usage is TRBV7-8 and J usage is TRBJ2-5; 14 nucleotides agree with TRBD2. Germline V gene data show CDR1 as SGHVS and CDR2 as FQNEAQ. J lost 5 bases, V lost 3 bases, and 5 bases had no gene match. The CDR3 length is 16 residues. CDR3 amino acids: CASSLGLAGVWETQYF. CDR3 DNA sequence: TGTGCCAGCAGCTTGGGACTAGCGGGAGTTTGGGAGACCCAGTACTTC.